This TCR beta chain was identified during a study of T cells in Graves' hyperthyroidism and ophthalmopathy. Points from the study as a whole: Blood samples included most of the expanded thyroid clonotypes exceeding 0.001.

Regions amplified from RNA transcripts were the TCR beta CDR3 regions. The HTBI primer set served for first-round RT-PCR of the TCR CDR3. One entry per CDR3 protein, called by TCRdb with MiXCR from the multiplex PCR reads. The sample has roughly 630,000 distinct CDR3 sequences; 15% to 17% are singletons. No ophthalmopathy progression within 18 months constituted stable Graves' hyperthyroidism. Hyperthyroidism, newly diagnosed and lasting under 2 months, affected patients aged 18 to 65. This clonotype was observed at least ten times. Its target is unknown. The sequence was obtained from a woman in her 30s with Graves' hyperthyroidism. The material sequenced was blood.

The CDR3 reads CASSPLVIASSTDTQYF. In nucleotides, the CDR3 is TGTGCCAGCAGCCCACTGGTCATCGCGTCTAGCACAGATACGCAGTATTTT. V and J are TRBV7-2 and TRBJ2-3, with unresolved D. V lost 5 bases to trimming and J lost 0 bases, with 18 bases between them. This CDR3 region has 17 residues. Germline-derived CDR1 and CDR2 are SGHTA and FQGNSA.